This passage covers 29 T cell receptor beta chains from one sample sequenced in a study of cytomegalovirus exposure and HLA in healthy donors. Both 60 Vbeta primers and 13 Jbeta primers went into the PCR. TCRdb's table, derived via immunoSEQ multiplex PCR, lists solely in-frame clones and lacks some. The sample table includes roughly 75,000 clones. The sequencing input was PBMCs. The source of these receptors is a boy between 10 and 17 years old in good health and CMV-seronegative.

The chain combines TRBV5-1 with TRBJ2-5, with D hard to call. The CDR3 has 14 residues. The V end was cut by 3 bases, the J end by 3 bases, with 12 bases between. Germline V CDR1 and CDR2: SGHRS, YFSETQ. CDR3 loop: CASSSHSIKETQYF. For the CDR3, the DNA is TGCGCCAGCAGCTCTCATAGTATCAAAGAGACCCAGTACTTC.

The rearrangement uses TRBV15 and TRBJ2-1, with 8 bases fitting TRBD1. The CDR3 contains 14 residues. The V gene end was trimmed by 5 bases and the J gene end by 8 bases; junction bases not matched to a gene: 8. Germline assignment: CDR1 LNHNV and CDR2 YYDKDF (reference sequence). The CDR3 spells CATSGQGAVDEQFF. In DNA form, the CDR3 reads TGTGCCACCAGCGGCCAGGGGGCGGTGGATGAGCAGTTCTTC. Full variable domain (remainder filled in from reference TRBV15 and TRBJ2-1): DAMVIQNPRYQVTQFGKPVTLSCSQTLNHNVMYWYQQKSSQAPKLLFHYYDKDFNNEADTPDNFQSRRPNTSFCFLDIRSPGLGDTAMYLCATSGQGAVDEQFFGPGTRLTVL.

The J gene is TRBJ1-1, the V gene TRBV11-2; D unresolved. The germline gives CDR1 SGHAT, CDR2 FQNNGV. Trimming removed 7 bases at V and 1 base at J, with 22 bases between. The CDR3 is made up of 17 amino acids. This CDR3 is CASTFTGSPITNTEAFF. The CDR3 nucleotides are TGTGCCAGCACATTCACGGGGTCGCCAATCACGAACACTGAAGCTTTCTTT. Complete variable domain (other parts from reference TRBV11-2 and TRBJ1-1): EAGVAQSPRYKIIEKRQSVAFWCNPISGHATLYWYQQILGQGPKLLIQFQNNGVVDDSQLPKDRFSAERLKGVDSTLKIQPAKLEDSAVYLCASTFTGSPITNTEAFFGQGTRLTVV.

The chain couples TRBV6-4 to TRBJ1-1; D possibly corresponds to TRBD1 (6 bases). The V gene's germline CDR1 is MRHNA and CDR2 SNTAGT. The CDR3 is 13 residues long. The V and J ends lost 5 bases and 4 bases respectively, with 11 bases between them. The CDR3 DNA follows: TGTGCCAGCAGTCTTACAGGGACCACTGAAGCTTTCTTT. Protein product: CASSLTGTTEAFF.

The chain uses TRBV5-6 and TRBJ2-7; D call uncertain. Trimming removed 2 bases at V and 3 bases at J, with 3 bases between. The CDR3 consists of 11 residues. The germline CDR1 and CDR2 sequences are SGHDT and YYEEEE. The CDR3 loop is CASSFSYEQYF. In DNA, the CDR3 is TGTGCCAGCAGCTTTAGCTACGAGCAGTACTTC. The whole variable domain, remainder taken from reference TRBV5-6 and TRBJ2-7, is DAGVTQSPTHLIKTRGQQVTLRCSPKSGHDTVSWYQQALGQGPQFIFQYYEEEERQRGNFPDRFSGHQFPNYSSELNVNALLLGDSALYLCASSFSYEQYFGPGTRLTVT.

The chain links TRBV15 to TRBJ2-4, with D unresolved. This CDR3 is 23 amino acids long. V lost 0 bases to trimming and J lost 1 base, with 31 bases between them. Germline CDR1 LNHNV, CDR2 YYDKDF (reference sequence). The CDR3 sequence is CATSRDSSSHEMVHSDAKNIQYF. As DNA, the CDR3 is TGTGCCACCAGCAGAGATAGCTCCTCCCACGAGATGGTCCATTCAGATGCCAAAAACATTCAGTACTTC.

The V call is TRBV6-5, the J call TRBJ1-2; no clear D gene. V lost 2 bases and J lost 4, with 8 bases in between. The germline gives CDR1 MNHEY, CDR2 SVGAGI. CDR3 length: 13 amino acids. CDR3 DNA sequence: TGTGCCAGCAGTTACGGGCAGGTCTATGGCTACACCTTC. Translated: CASSYGQVYGYTF.

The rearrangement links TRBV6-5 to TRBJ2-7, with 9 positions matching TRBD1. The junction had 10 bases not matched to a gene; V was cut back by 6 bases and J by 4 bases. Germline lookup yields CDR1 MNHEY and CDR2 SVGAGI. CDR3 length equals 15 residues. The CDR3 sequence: CASSSPGQGLYEQYF. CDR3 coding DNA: TGTGCCAGCAGCTCACCGGGACAGGGTTTGTACGAGCAGTACTTC.

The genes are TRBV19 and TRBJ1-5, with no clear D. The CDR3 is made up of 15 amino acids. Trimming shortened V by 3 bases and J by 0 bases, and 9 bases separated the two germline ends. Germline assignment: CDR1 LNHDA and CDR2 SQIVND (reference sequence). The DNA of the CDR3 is TGTGCCAGTAGTATTGGGAGATATAGCAATCAGCCCCAGCATTTT. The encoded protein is CASSIGRYSNQPQHF.

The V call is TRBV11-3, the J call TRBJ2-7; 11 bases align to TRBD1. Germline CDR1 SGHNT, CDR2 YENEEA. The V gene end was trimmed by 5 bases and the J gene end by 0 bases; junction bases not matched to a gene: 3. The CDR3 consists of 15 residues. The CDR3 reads CASSVGTGGSYEQYF. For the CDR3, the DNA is TGTGCCAGCAGCGTCGGGACAGGGGGCTCCTACGAGCAGTACTTC.

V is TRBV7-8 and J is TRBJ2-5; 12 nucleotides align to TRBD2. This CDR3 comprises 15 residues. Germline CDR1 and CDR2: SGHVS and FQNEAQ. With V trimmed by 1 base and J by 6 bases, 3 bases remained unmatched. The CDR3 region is CASSLELAGGQTQYF. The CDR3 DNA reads TGTGCCAGCAGCTTAGAACTAGCGGGGGGACAGACCCAGTACTTC.

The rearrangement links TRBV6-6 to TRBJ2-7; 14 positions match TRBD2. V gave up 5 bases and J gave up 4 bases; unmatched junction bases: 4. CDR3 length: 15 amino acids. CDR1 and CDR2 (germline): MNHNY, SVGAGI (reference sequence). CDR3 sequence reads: CASSAGTSGSYEQYF. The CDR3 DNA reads TGTGCCAGCAGTGCCGGGACTAGCGGGAGTTACGAGCAGTACTTC.

DNA of the CDR3: TGTGCCAGCAGTTACTCGGGACAGGGCGAATTGGGCTACACCTTC. Translating gives CASSYSGQGELGYTF. The rearrangement joins TRBV6-5 to TRBJ1-2; TRBD1 matches at 9 bases. The germline gives CDR1 MNHEY, CDR2 SVGAGI. The V segment lost 0 bases and the J segment 8 bases; nucleotides outside the gene matches: 7. The length of the CDR3 is 15 residues.

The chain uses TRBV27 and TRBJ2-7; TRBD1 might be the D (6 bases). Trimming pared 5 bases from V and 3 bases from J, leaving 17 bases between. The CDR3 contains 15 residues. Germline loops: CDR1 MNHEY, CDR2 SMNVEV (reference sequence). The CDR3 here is CASSPSSGHSYEQYF. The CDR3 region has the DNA TGTGCCAGCAGTCCATCCTCGGGACACAGCTACGAGCAGTACTTC.

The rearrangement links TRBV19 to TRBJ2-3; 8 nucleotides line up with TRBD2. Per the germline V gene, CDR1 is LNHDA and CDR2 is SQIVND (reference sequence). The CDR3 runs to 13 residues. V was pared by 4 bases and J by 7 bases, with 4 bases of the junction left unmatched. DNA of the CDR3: TGTGCCAGTAGTACGGGAGGGCCGAATACGCAGTATTTT. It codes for CASSTGGPNTQYF.

The CDR3 sequence is CASSPGLAGGLDTDTQYF. The CDR3 DNA follows: TGCGCCAGCAGCCCGGGACTAGCGGGGGGGCTGGACACAGATACGCAGTATTTT. The chain couples TRBV4-1 to TRBJ2-3, with 16 bases lining up with TRBD2. The ends lost 4 bases at V and 2 bases at J; junction bases unmatched: 6. The CDR3 contains 18 residues. The germline CDR1 and CDR2 sequences are MGHRA and YSYEKL.

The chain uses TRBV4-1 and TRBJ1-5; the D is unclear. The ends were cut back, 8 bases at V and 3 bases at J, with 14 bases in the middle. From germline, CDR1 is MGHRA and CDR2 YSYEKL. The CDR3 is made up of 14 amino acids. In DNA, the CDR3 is TGCGCCAGCGCAACGAGTTACTCCAATCAGCCCCAGCATTTT. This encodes CASATSYSNQPQHF.

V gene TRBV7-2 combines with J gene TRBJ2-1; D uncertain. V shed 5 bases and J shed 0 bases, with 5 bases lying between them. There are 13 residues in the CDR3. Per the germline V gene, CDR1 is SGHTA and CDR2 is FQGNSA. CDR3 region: CASSPNSYNEQFF. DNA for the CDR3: TGTGCCAGCAGCCCAAACTCCTACAATGAGCAGTTCTTC.

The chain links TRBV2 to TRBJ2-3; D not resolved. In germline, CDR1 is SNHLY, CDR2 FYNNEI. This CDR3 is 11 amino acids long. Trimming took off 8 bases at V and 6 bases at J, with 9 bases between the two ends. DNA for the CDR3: TGTGCCAGCGAGGAAGCTGATACGCAGTATTTT. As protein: CASEEADTQYF.

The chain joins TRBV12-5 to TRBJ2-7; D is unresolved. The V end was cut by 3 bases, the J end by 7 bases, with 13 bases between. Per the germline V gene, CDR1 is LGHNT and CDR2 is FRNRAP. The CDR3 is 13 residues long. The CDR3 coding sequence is TGTGCTAGTGGTTTCTTAGGTACGAGGGAGCAGTACTTC. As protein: CASGFLGTREQYF.

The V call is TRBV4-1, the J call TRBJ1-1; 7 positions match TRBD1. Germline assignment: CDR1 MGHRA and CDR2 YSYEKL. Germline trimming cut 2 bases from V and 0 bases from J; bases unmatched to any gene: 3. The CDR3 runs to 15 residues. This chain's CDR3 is CASSQTQGMNTEAFF. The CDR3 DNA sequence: TGCGCCAGCAGCCAAACACAGGGGATGAACACTGAAGCTTTCTTT.

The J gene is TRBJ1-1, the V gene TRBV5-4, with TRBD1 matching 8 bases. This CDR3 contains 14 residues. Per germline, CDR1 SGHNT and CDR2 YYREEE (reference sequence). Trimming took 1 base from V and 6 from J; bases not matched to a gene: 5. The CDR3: CASSLQGALPEAFF. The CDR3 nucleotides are TGTGCCAGCAGCTTGCAGGGGGCGCTTCCTGAAGCTTTCTTT.

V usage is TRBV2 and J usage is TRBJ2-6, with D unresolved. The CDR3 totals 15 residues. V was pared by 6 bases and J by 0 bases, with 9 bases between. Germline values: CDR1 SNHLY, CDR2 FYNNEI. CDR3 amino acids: CASSQDPSGANVLTF. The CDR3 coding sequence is TGTGCCAGCAGCCAGGATCCCTCTGGGGCCAACGTCCTGACTTTC. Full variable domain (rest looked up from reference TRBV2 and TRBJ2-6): EPEVTQTPSHQVTQMGQEVILRCVPISNHLYFYWYRQILGQKVEFLVSFYNNEISEKSEIFDDQFSVERPDGSNFTLKIRSTKLEDSAMYFCASSQDPSGANVLTFGAGSRLTVL.

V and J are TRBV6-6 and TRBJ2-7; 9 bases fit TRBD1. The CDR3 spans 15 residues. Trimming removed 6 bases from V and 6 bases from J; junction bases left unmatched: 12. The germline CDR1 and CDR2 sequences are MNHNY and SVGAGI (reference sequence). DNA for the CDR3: TGTGCCAGCAGCCCCGGCGGGACAGGGCCGGGCGAGCAGTACTTC. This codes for CASSPGGTGPGEQYF.

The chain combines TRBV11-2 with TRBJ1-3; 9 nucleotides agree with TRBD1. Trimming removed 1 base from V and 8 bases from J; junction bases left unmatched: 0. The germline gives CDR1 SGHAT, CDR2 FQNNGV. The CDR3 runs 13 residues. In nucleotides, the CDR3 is TGTGCCAGCAGCTTAGGACAGGGGGACACCATATATTTT. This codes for CASSLGQGDTIYF.

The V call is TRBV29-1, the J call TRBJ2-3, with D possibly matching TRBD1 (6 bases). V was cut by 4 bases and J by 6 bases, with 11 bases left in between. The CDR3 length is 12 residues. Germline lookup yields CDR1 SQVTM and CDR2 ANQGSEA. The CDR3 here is CSVGDGQDTQYF. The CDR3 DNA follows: TGCAGCGTTGGTGACGGACAGGATACGCAGTATTTT.

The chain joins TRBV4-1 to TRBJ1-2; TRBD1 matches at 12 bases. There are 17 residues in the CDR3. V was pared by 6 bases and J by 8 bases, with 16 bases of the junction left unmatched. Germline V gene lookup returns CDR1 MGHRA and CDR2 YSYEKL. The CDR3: CASSLSGTGGNWAGYTF. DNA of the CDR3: TGCGCCAGCAGTCTATCCGGGACAGGGGGCAATTGGGCGGGCTACACCTTC.

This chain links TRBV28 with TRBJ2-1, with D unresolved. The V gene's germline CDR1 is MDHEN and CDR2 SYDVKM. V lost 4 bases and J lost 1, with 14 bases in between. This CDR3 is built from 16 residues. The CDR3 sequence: CASSSPTALSYNEQFF. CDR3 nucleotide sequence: TGTGCCAGCAGTTCCCCGACTGCCCTTTCCTACAATGAGCAGTTCTTC.

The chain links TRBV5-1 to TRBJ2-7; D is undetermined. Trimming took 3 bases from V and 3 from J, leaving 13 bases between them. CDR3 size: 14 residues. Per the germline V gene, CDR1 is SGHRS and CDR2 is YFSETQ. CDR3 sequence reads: CASSYSSFGYEQYF. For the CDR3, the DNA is TGCGCCAGCAGCTACAGTTCGTTTGGCTACGAGCAGTACTTC.